The 23 T cell receptor beta chains below were found in one sample sequenced in a study of graft-versus-host responses after intestinal transplantation. Assay: immunoSEQ multiplex PCR; the TCRdb copy retains only in-frame clones and omits some. The sample yields more than 80,000 clones, 85% to 90% seen once. Their antigens are not known. The input for sequencing was unstimulated CD4+ T cells sorted from spleen or lymph node cells, taken before intestinal transplant. The origin of the receptors is a human donor who received an intestinal transplant.

This chain joins TRBV5-4 and TRBJ1-1; D is unclear. Deletions cut 0 bases from V and 6 bases from J, with 9 bases between. The CDR3 totals 13 residues. The germline CDR1 and CDR2 sequences are SGHNT and YYREEE (reference sequence). The CDR3 region is CASSLGHGAEAFF. CDR3 bases: TGTGCCAGCAGCTTGGGGCACGGGGCTGAAGCTTTCTTT.

The rearrangement joins TRBV5-1 to TRBJ2-3; 14 nucleotides align to TRBD2. From germline, CDR1 is SGHRS and CDR2 YFSETQ. Losses at the gene ends were 3 bases for V and 6 bases for J; bases not matched to a gene: 6. The CDR3 spans 16 residues. Here the CDR3 DNA reads TGCGCCAGCAGCTGGGGACTAGCGGGAGTGGAGGATACGCAGTATTTT. As protein: CASSWGLAGVEDTQYF.

This clone was counted a few times. At one boundary the junction diverges from the germline segment, which might be a read error. The chain uses TRBV7-7 and TRBJ1-4, with 10 bases that match TRBD1. Germline V gives CDR1 SSHAT, CDR2 FNYEAQ (reference sequence). This CDR3 has 13 residues. The CDR3 DNA follows: TGTGCTAGCAGCTTGGGACAGGGGGAAAAACTGTTTTTT. Its translation: CASSLGQGEKLFF.

The chain employs TRBV5-1 and TRBJ2-3; 9 bases map to TRBD1. The V gene's germline CDR1 is SGHRS and CDR2 YFSETQ. The CDR3 sequence is 15 residues long. V trimming: 4 bases; J trimming: 2 bases; junction bases outside the gene matches: 5. This CDR3 is CASSEGQGNTDTQYF. The CDR3 bases are TGCGCCAGCAGCGAAGGACAGGGGAACACAGATACGCAGTATTTT.

The V call is TRBV11-2, the J call TRBJ1-1; possibly TRBD1 for D (5 bases). The V and J ends lost 3 bases and 4 bases respectively, with 9 bases between them. This CDR3 comprises 13 residues. The germline CDR1 and CDR2 sequences are SGHAT and FQNNGV. CDR3 sequence: CASSLIGATEAFF. The CDR3 DNA reads TGTGCCAGCAGCTTGATAGGGGCCACTGAAGCTTTCTTT.

The V call is TRBV28, the J call TRBJ1-5; 8 bases match TRBD1. The ends lost 6 bases at V and 2 bases at J; junction bases unmatched: 15. Germline V CDR1 and CDR2: MDHEN, SYDVKM. CDR3 length: 18 amino acids. This chain's CDR3 is CASSLQPGQVSGNQPQHF. The CDR3 DNA reads as TGTGCCAGCAGCTTACAACCGGGACAGGTCTCGGGCAATCAGCCCCAGCATTTT.

The chain couples TRBV7-9 to TRBJ1-3; perhaps TRBD1 as D (6 bases). V shed 5 bases and J shed 0 bases, with 17 bases lying between them. This CDR3 has 17 residues. Germline V CDR1 and CDR2: SEHNR, FQNEAQ (reference sequence). In nucleotides, the CDR3 is TGTGCCAGCAGCGTCACAGGGAACTTTTACTCTGGAAACACCATATATTTT. This translates into CASSVTGNFYSGNTIYF.

The gene calls are TRBV29-1 and TRBJ1-2, with 7 positions matching TRBD1. Germline V gene lookup returns CDR1 SQVTM and CDR2 ANQGSEA. With V trimmed by 1 base and J by 4 bases, 9 bases remained unmatched. The CDR3 has 15 residues. CDR3 DNA sequence: TGCAGCGTTGAAGGAGAAAAGGGGGCTGCCTATGGCTACACCTTC. This codes for CSVEGEKGAAYGYTF.

The rearrangement uses TRBV28 and TRBJ1-6; D perhaps matches TRBD1 (6 bases). Germline V gene sequence: CDR1 MDHEN, CDR2 SYDVKM. This CDR3 contains 16 residues. The V end was cut by 2 bases, the J end by 3 bases, with 11 bases between. DNA for the CDR3: TGTGCCAGCAGTTTACAGGGGATGATCTATAATTCACCCCTCCACTTT. Its protein product is CASSLQGMIYNSPLHF.

The genes are TRBV19 and TRBJ1-2, with D possibly matching TRBD1 (6 bases). This CDR3 is built from 13 residues. V dropped 11 bases and J dropped 8 bases, with 21 bases sitting between them. Germline assignment: CDR1 LNHDA and CDR2 SQIVND (reference sequence). CDR3 DNA sequence: TGTGCCTCTCTAGCGGGGGGCCCGGGGGGCTACACCTTC. Its translation: CASLAGGPGGYTF.

The V gene is TRBV10-1, the J gene TRBJ1-6; possible D gene TRBD1, 6 bases. Per germline, CDR1 WNHNN and CDR2 SYGVQD (reference sequence). The CDR3 runs 14 residues. Trimming removed 3 bases at V and 8 bases at J, with 11 bases between. The CDR3 loop reads CASSEGGGDSPLHF. The CDR3 DNA reads TGCGCCAGCAGTGAAGGGGGTGGGGATTCACCCCTCCACTTT.

The rearrangement joins TRBV2 to TRBJ1-3; D is possibly TRBD1 (6 bases). The CDR3 totals 14 residues. Looked up from germline, CDR1 is SNHLY and CDR2 is FYNNEI. Trimming left V 6 bases short and J 2 bases short, with 11 bases between. The CDR3 DNA reads TGTGCCAGCAGCACCGACAGGCCTGGAAACACCATATATTTT. As protein: CASSTDRPGNTIYF. The variable domain in full, completed from reference TRBV2 and TRBJ1-3, reads EPEVTQTPSHQVTQMGQEVILRCVPISNHLYFYWYRQILGQKVEFLVSFYNNEISEKSEIFDDQFSVERPDGSNFTLKIRSTKLEDSAMYFCASSTDRPGNTIYFGEGSWLTVV.

The V gene is TRBV6-6, the J gene TRBJ1-6; D not resolved. The V gene's germline CDR1 is MNHNY and CDR2 SVGAGI (reference sequence). The V end was cut by 0 bases, the J end by 8 bases, with 11 bases between. The CDR3 loop spans 15 amino acids. This CDR3 reads CASSYSGEDYSPLHF. As DNA, the CDR3 is TGTGCCAGCAGTTACTCGGGAGAGGATTATTCACCCCTCCACTTT.

The V gene is TRBV6-1, the J gene TRBJ2-1; D perhaps matches TRBD2 (6 bases). Trimming took off 7 bases at V and 6 bases at J, with 16 bases between the two ends. Germline lookup yields CDR1 MNHNS and CDR2 SASEGT. CDR3 size: 14 residues. The CDR3 loop reads CASTVTLGGNEQFF. In DNA, the CDR3 is TGTGCCAGCACCGTAACTTTGGGAGGCAATGAGCAGTTCTTC.

J is TRBJ2-1 and V is TRBV18; tentatively, D is TRBD2 (5 bases). With 4 bases removed from V and 8 bases from J, the gap between germline ends came to 9 bases. Germline V gives CDR1 KGHSH, CDR2 LQKENI. The CDR3 consists of 12 residues. DNA of the CDR3: TGTGCCAGCTCACTACAGAGGGATGAGCAGTTCTTC. This encodes CASSLQRDEQFF.

This chain links TRBV7-3 with TRBJ2-1; TRBD2 matches 9 bases. CDR1 and CDR2 from the germline V gene are SGHTA and FQGTGA. The CDR3 has 16 amino acids. V dropped 5 bases and J dropped 9; count of bases not matched to a gene: 14. The CDR3 is CASSPSGLAGIGEQFF. CDR3 coding DNA: TGTGCCAGCAGCCCCTCGGGGCTAGCGGGGATAGGTGAGCAGTTCTTC.

J is TRBJ2-7 and V is TRBV29-1, with TRBD2 as a possible D gene (6 bases). With 6 bases removed from V and 2 bases from J, the gap between germline ends came to 17 bases. The germline CDR1 and CDR2 sequences are SQVTM and ANQGSEA. This CDR3 region has 14 residues. CDR3 in amino acids: CSVRERGGPYEQYF. CDR3 in DNA: TGCAGCGTACGGGAGAGAGGCGGGCCCTACGAGCAGTACTTC.

The chain uses TRBV9 and TRBJ2-3; possibly TRBD2 for D (6 bases). Trimming removed 7 bases at V and 2 bases at J, with 17 bases between. The CDR3 runs to 15 residues. Germline V CDR1 and CDR2: SGDLS, YYNGEE. In DNA, the CDR3 is TGTGCCAGCTCCCGAAGACTAGATTTCACAGATACGCAGTATTTT. As protein: CASSRRLDFTDTQYF.

V gene TRBV6-4 combines with J gene TRBJ1-2, with D perhaps TRBD1 (5 bases). Germline V gene data show CDR1 as MRHNA and CDR2 as SNTAGT. V shed 4 bases and J shed 3 bases, with 12 bases lying between them. The CDR3 is 14 amino acids. This chain's CDR3 is CASSGGHRDYGYTF. CDR3 bases: TGTGCCAGCAGTGGGGGCCACCGGGACTATGGCTACACCTTC.

This clone has just one count. J is TRBJ2-1 and V is TRBV11-1; D gene unclear. V lost 4 bases to trimming and J lost 7 bases, with 5 bases between them. CDR1 SGHAT and CDR2 FQDESV come from the germline V gene (reference sequence). The CDR3 contains 11 residues. The CDR3 bases are TGTGCCAGCAGCTCCAGTAATGAGCAGTTCTTC. Amino acids: CASSSSNEQFF.

This clone was recorded once. The chain joins TRBV28 to TRBJ1-5, with D tentatively TRBD1 (5 bases). The CDR3 consists of 12 residues. Germline CDR1 is MDHEN and CDR2 is SYDVKM. Trimming left V 6 bases short and J 7 bases short, with 10 bases between. The CDR3 region has the DNA TGTGCCAGCAGCTCTCAGGGACAGCCCCAGCATTTT. This translates into CASSSQGQPQHF.

The genes are TRBV6-1 and TRBJ2-7; TRBD2 matches at 14 bases. The CDR3 is 20 amino acids. Germline loops: CDR1 MNHNS, CDR2 SASEGT. V lost 3 bases and J lost 0; bases outside the gene matches: 13. CDR3 sequence reads: CASSEVSWGLAGENSYEQYF. CDR3 coding DNA: TGTGCCAGCAGTGAGGTGTCGTGGGGACTAGCGGGGGAAAACTCCTACGAGCAGTACTTC.

This chain uses TRBV7-8 with TRBJ2-7, with TRBD2 matching 11 bases. The CDR3 length is 17 residues. The V and J ends lost 1 base and 1 base, in that order; junction bases with no gene match: 6. In germline, CDR1 is SGHVS, CDR2 FQNEAQ. The CDR3 DNA reads as TGTGCCAGCAGCTTAGGGACTAGCGGGTCCCTTTCCTACGAGCAGTACTTC. Amino acid sequence: CASSLGTSGSLSYEQYF.